These 16 T cell receptor beta chains came from one sample sequenced in a study of identifying expanded T cells in peripheral blood. Method: immunoSEQ multiplex PCR; TCRdb's copy keeps in-frame clones and lacks some. Of 85,000 to 100,000 clones in the sample, about nine tenths were seen once. Sequenced material: blood. The receptors were gathered from a person aged 18 to 70 in good health.

The rearrangement links TRBV6-5 to TRBJ2-2; D is possibly TRBD1 (6 bases). CDR1 and CDR2 from the germline V gene are MNHEY and SVGAGI. The V gene lost 4 bases and the J gene lost 3 bases, with 12 bases spanning the gap. The CDR3 has 15 amino acids. The CDR3: CASSSGVWDTGELFF. The CDR3, as DNA: TGTGCCAGCAGTTCAGGGGTCTGGGACACCGGGGAGCTGTTTTTT.

The chain uses TRBV6-4 and TRBJ2-2; 9 bases match TRBD2. This CDR3 has 16 residues. V dropped 0 bases and J dropped 1; count of bases not matched to a gene: 0. Germline V gives CDR1 MRHNA, CDR2 SNTAGT. The CDR3, as DNA: TGTGCCAGCAGTGACTCACTAGCGGGGAACACCGGGGAGCTGTTTTTT. It codes for CASSDSLAGNTGELFF.

This chain uses TRBV6-1 with TRBJ2-7; the D is unclear. Germline CDR1 MNHNS, CDR2 SASEGT. The germline V and J ends were trimmed by 6 bases and 7 bases, with 10 bases remaining between them. The CDR3 has 11 amino acids. Written as DNA, the CDR3 is TGTGCCAGCAGGGAACGCGATGAGCAGTACTTC. Translation: CASRERDEQYF.

This chain connects TRBV6-5 to TRBJ2-4; TRBD1 aligns across 11 bases. J gave up 8 bases and V 8 bases, and 8 bases lay outside the gene matches. The CDR3 length is 14 residues. Germline values: CDR1 MNHEY, CDR2 SVGAGI. The CDR3 protein is CASFSGTGGHIQYF. The CDR3 DNA reads as TGTGCCAGCTTCTCCGGGACAGGGGGACACATTCAGTACTTC.

The gene calls are TRBV12-1 and TRBJ2-5; TRBD2 reflects the table's D call only, with no check against the DNA. TRBV12-1 is designated a pseudogene. The CDR3 covers 16 residues. CDR3: CASSTTLGGVGETQYF. CDR3 nucleotide sequence: TGTGCCAGCAGCACCACCCTCGGGGGGGTGGGGGAGACCCAGTACTTC.

The chain combines TRBV9 with TRBJ2-7, with TRBD1 matching 7 bases. The CDR3 is made up of 12 amino acids. V dropped 3 bases and J dropped 7; count of bases not matched to a gene: 4. Germline V gene sequence: CDR1 SGDLS, CDR2 YYNGEE. The CDR3 spells CASSGTRGEQYF. CDR3 nucleotides: TGTGCCAGCAGCGGAACCAGGGGGGAGCAGTACTTC.

This clone came up many times. The chain joins TRBV11-2 to TRBJ2-7; 9 bases match TRBD2. V lost 5 bases to trimming and J lost 6 bases; unmatched junction nucleotides: 8. Germline V gives CDR1 SGHAT, CDR2 FQNNGV. The CDR3 extends over 14 amino acids. CDR3 region: CASSPGGLATEQYF. The DNA for the CDR3 is TGTGCCAGCAGCCCGGGGGGACTAGCAACCGAGCAGTACTTC.

This clone was counted only a few times. The genes are TRBV7-8 and TRBJ2-3; 8 positions match TRBD1. The junction had 4 bases not matched to a gene; V was cut back by 5 bases and J by 0 bases. The length of the CDR3 is 15 residues. CDR1 and CDR2 (germline): SGHVS, FQNEAQ. CDR3 amino acids: CASSMHRGSTDTQYF. The DNA for the CDR3 is TGTGCCAGCAGCATGCACAGGGGGAGCACAGATACGCAGTATTTT.

V and J are TRBV4-2 and TRBJ2-5; 11 positions agree with TRBD2. Germline loops: CDR1 LGHNA, CDR2 YNFKEQ. With V trimmed by 1 base and J by 5 bases, 6 bases remained unmatched. There are 16 residues in the CDR3. The CDR3 DNA follows: TGTGCCAGCAGCCAAGCAACTAGCGGGAGTCGGGAGACCCAGTACTTC. The encoded protein is CASSQATSGSRETQYF.

This clone was seen just once. The chain is built from TRBV2 and TRBJ1-5; 7 bases line up with TRBD1. V lost 6 bases to trimming and J lost 4 bases; unmatched junction nucleotides: 9. CDR1 and CDR2 from the germline V gene are SNHLY and FYNNEI. The length of the CDR3 is 15 residues. CDR3 sequence: CASRRQGGRNQPQHF. In nucleotides, the CDR3 is TGTGCCAGCAGGAGACAGGGAGGTCGAAATCAGCCCCAGCATTTT.

The chain couples TRBV4-2 to TRBJ1-1, with a tentative D call TRBD1 (5 bases). Germline V CDR1 and CDR2: LGHNA, YNFKEQ. Trimming left V 1 base short and J 6 bases short, with 12 bases between. CDR3 length: 14 residues. This CDR3 is CASSQGGRVAEAFF. The CDR3 bases are TGTGCCAGCAGCCAAGGGGGGAGGGTCGCTGAAGCTTTCTTT.

The chain recombines TRBV5-4 with TRBJ2-1; D ambiguous. The germline V gene encodes CDR1 SGHNT and CDR2 YYREEE (reference sequence). The CDR3 has 15 amino acids. V was pared by 0 bases and J by 0 bases, with 7 bases between. The CDR3 reads CASSLVGRSYNEQFF. Here the CDR3 DNA reads TGTGCCAGCAGCTTGGTCGGCCGCTCCTACAATGAGCAGTTCTTC. Based on the CDR3 plus reference TRBV5-4 and TRBJ2-1, the full variable domain is ETGVTQSPTHLIKTRGQQVTLRCSSQSGHNTVSWYQQALGQGPQFIFQYYREEENGRGNFPPRFSGLQFPNYSSELNVNALELDDSALYLCASSLVGRSYNEQFFGPGTRLTVL.

V is TRBV6-1 and J is TRBJ1-1; D is ambiguous. Germline V gene lookup returns CDR1 MNHNS and CDR2 SASEGT. This CDR3 is built from 13 residues. Trimming left V 11 bases short and J 0 bases short, with 13 bases between. The CDR3 is CAGSTAMNTEAFF. The CDR3 DNA is TGTGCCGGGAGTACAGCCATGAACACTGAAGCTTTCTTT.

The V gene is TRBV29-1, the J gene TRBJ1-4; 7 positions agree with TRBD1. V dropped 6 bases and J dropped 8; count of bases not matched to a gene: 12. Germline V CDR1 and CDR2: SQVTM, ANQGSEA. CDR3 length: 14 amino acids. The DNA of the CDR3 is TGCAGCGTGTTCCAAAGAGGGGGCGGGGAAAAACTGTTTTTT. Translated, it gives CSVFQRGGGEKLFF.

The rearrangement joins TRBV19 to TRBJ2-3, with TRBD1 matching over 12 bases. CDR1 and CDR2 (germline): LNHDA, SQIVND (reference sequence). The junction had 7 bases not matched to a gene; V was cut back by 8 bases and J by 4 bases. The CDR3 length is 15 residues. The CDR3 region has the DNA TGTGCCAGTGACGCGGGACAGGGGGCCTCAGATACGCAGTATTTT. Protein: CASDAGQGASDTQYF. Full variable domain (missing parts from reference TRBV19 and TRBJ2-3): DGGITQSPKYLFRKEGQNVTLSCEQNLNHDAMYWYRQDPGQGLRLIYYSQIVNDFQKGDIAEGYSVSREKKESFPLTVTSAQKNPTAFYLCASDAGQGASDTQYFGPGTRLTVL.

For this clone: Compared with germline, one end of the junction differs, possibly owing to a read error. The V call is TRBV5-4, the J call TRBJ2-7, with 10 bases fitting TRBD2. Germline V gene data show CDR1 as SGHNT and CDR2 as YYREEE (reference sequence). The CDR3 is 15 amino acids. CDR3 residues: CASSQVVAGGSEQYF. The CDR3 DNA reads as TGCGCCAGCAGCCAAGTTGTAGCGGGAGGAAGCGAGCAGTACTTC. Filled out from reference TRBV5-4 and TRBJ2-7, the complete variable domain reads ETGVTQSPTHLIKTRGQQVTLRCSSQSGHNTVSWYQQALGQGPQFIFQYYREEENGRGNFPPRFSGLQFPNYSSELNVNALELDDSALYLCASSQVVAGGSEQYFGPGTRLTVT.